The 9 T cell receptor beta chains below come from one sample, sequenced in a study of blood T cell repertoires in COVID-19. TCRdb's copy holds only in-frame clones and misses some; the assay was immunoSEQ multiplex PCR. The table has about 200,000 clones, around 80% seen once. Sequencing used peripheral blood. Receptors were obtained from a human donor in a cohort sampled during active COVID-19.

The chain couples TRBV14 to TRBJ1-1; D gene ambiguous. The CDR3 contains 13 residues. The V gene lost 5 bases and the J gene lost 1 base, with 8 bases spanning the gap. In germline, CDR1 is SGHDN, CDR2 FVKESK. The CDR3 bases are TGTGCCAGCAGCGTCGTATGGAACACTGAAGCTTTCTTT. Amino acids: CASSVVWNTEAFF.

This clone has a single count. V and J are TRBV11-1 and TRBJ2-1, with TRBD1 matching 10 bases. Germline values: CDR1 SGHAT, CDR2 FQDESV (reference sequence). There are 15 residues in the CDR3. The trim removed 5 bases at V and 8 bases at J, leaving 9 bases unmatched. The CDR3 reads CASSQWGQGSDEQFF. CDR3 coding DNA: TGTGCCAGCAGCCAATGGGGACAGGGGAGCGATGAGCAGTTCTTC.

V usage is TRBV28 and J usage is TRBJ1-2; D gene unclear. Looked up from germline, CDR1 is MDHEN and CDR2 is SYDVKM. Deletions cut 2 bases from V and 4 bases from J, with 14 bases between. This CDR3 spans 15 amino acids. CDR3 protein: CASSLEGFVFYGYTF. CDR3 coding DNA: TGTGCCAGCAGTTTAGAGGGCTTCGTTTTCTATGGCTACACCTTC.

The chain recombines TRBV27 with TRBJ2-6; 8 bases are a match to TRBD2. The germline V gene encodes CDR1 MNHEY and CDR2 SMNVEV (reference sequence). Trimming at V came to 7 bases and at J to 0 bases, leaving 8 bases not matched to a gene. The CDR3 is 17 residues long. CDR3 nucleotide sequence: TGTGCCAGCATGTTAGCGGGGTTAGACTCTGGGGCCAACGTCCTGACTTTC. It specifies CASMLAGLDSGANVLTF.

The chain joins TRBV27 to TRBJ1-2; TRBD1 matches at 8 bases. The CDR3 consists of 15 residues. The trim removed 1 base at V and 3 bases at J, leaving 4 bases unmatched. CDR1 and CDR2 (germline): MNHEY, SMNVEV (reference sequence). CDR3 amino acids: CASSLLGQADYGYTF. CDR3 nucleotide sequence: TGTGCCAGCAGTTTATTGGGACAGGCAGACTATGGCTACACCTTC.

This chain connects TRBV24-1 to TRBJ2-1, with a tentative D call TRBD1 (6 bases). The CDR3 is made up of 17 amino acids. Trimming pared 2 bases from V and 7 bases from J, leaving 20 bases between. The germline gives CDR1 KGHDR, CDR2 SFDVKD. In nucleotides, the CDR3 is TGTGCCACCAGTGATTGGATCCCCGCACAGGGACCGAATGAGCAGTTCTTC. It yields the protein CATSDWIPAQGPNEQFF.

The CDR3 is CASSSTGQGAVDTQYF. CDR3 nucleotide sequence: TGTGCCAGCTCATCGACGGGACAGGGGGCCGTAGATACGCAGTATTTT. The V gene is TRBV18, the J gene TRBJ2-3; 12 nucleotides line up with TRBD1. Germline loops: CDR1 KGHSH, CDR2 LQKENI. This CDR3 has 16 amino acids. V trimming: 5 bases; J trimming: 5 bases; junction bases outside the gene matches: 8.

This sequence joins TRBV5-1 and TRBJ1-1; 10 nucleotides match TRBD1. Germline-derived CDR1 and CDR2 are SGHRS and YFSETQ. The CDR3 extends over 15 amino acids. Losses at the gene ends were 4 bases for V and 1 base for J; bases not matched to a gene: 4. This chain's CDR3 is CASSNRQGANTEAFF. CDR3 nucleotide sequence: TGCGCCAGCAGCAACCGACAGGGGGCGAACACTGAAGCTTTCTTT.

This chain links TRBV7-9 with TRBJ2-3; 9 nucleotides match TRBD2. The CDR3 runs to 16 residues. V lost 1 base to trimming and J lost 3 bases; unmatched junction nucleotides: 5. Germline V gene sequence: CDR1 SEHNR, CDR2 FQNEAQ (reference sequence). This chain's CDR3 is CASSLGLGLATDTQYF. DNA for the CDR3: TGTGCCAGCAGCTTAGGATTGGGACTAGCAACAGATACGCAGTATTTT.